This TCR beta chain comes out of a study of cytomegalovirus exposure and HLA in healthy donors (dated by TCRdb to about 2017). A note on the overall study: According to an earlier analysis of a few hundred of the donors, 150 million to 200 million T cells yielded roughly 110 million unique TCR beta sequences and about 300 Gb of sequence data. An early release covering approximately 600 HLA-typed donors comprised about 300 gigabases of sequencing data and 85 million to 100 million unique TCR sequences. Of the roughly 400 genotyped donors, approximately 83% fell in the genetic ancestry cluster associated with self-reported Caucasian donors. The study aimed to test whether cataloging public T cell receptors could reveal signatures of past pathogen exposure. The study profiled the T cell repertoires of some 610 subjects by immunosequencing and related them to cytomegalovirus serostatus. A separate validation cohort of about 110 different subjects was used in addition to the roughly 670-subject first cohort. To predict cytomegalovirus infection status, the study combined high-throughput TCR immunosequencing, statistical association of individual TCRs with disease status, and machine learning. In a later analysis, previously published TCR beta repertoires from 666 donors were re-analyzed and high-resolution HLA genotyping was added so that TCR occurrence patterns could be studied. The later analysis used no new phenotypic data to find candidate immune exposures, relying instead on TCR beta sequences and their occurrence across donors. In an earlier analysis of about 590 of the donors, high-throughput TCR beta sequencing was used to judge whether each TCR beta V gene segment behaved as functional or pseudogenic. Alongside the repertoire data, information on donor age, sex, ethnicity and CMV serostatus was compiled. In a later genetic analysis, genome-wide SNP genotypes for about 65% of the 666 donors were used, and that subset was treated as a discovery cohort. Every repertoire in the discovery cohort had been generated on one and the same sequencing platform. HLA typing covered class I and class II loci at four-digit resolution. Typing coverage varied by locus: roughly 629-640 donors for A, B, C, DRB1 and DQB1; approximately 500 for DQA1; around 570 for DPA1; roughly 470 for DPB1. A handful of DR-DQ haplotypes were handled as single units for association and clustering because linkage in the cohort was strong. Among about 400 genotyped donors of the cohort, an average of about 240,000 unique TCR beta nucleotide sequences was sequenced per donor, of which about 18% were non-productive. The investigation overall reported the following: Specific HLA alleles were associated with 15,000 to 20,000 TCR beta sequences at a false discovery rate of 0.05 in a later analysis. In a later analysis, most CMV-associated TCR beta chains were found to appear HLA-restricted, with HLA associations seemingly driven largely by CMV exposure. A total of 150 or so TCR beta chains were listed by the study as associated with cytomegalovirus. Over 15 rarely observed V segments, including chromosome 9 orphons, were excluded from the earlier analysis of a few hundred of the donors because counts were too low. A later analysis reported that several top co-occurrence clusters appeared linked to parvovirus B19, influenza, CMV and Epstein-Barr virus. An earlier analysis of 450 to 750 of the donors showed that most TCR beta V segments appeared in productive rearrangements either about 90% or about 30% of the time, which broadly matched IMGT annotations. A further reported finding was that TCR beta sequences accurately predicted the HLA-A and HLA-B alleles for most subjects in the first cohort. Presence/absence analyses assumed roughly uniform sequencing depth across donors, an assumption that may not hold. HLA typing was unavailable for some donors at each locus, so association tests used only the typed subset. A few of the identified cytomegalovirus-associated TCR beta chains were confirmed in vitro to be specific for cytomegalovirus antigens. CMV serostatus was the only immune exposure information available for the cohort. In a later analysis, HLA-associated TCR beta chains were found to be more clonally expanded and to have lower generation probabilities than equally common non-associated chains. Cytomegalovirus status was reported to be diagnosed by the classifier with high specificity and sensitivity in both the original and validation cohorts. According to a later genetic analysis, donors in an Asian-associated ancestry cluster had fewer N-insertions in productive TCRs than the approximately 700-donor mean. Strong co-occurrence of HLA alleles, especially DR and DQ, made assigning TCR associations to individual alleles difficult. A group of highly shared sequence variants was considered likely to be a technical artifact of the sequencing pipeline. Only TCR beta chains were sequenced in this cohort, and the absence of alpha or paired-chain data limited detectable features. Correlated functional status among segregating V segments might reflect linkage disequilibrium, but an unknown experimental factor could not be ruled out. A later analysis found that TCR association rates varied across HLA loci, with DRB1 alleles showing the most associated TCRs and HLA-C alleles the fewest. While some public TCRs were present in many individuals, most TCR sequences turned up only very rarely across donors. The authors suggested that the approach could potentially be extended to other disease states and immunological phenotypes. In a later genetic analysis, a missense DCLRE1C variant was associated with V-gene and J-gene trimming of TCR beta chains, and the association was replicated in an independent cohort.

The library was made by the immunoSEQ multiplex PCR assay. For the multiplex PCR, a mixture combining 60 forward primers for TCR Vbeta segments and 13 reverse primers for TCR Jbeta segments was used. The CDR3 region of rearranged TCR beta genes was amplified from genomic DNA with a multiplex PCR assay. Amplified TCR beta libraries were sequenced as 87-base-pair reads on the Illumina HiSeq System. From the authors' description of their analysis: A later analysis counted 65 million to 90 million unique TCR beta chains across the 550 to 700 repertoires, and 9.5 million to 11 million of these chains were shared by at least two donors. A nearest-neighbor algorithm error-corrected the raw reads and collapsed the reads into unique sequences, merging closely related sequences to remove PCR and sequencing errors. V, D and J gene segments were assigned by aligning CDR3 sequences to IMGT reference sequences. For a sequence to be retained, a match of at least six nucleotides to both a V gene segment and a J gene segment was required. Rearrangements were called productive when the CDR3 lacked stop codons and stayed in frame with V and J; all others were non-productive. Following IMGT convention, CDR3 was defined as the stretch from the second conserved V-encoded cysteine up to the conserved J-encoded phenylalanine. Sequences without an unambiguous match to a single V gene segment were excluded from the earlier analysis of about 600 of the donors. An earlier analysis of over 450 of the donors classified V segments as functional when productive rearrangements were above 56.7% and as segregating when the standard deviation between donors was above 5%. A statistical classification framework was built for diagnosing cytomegalovirus status from the catalog of TCR beta chain sequences. In a later analysis, TCR nucleotide sequences were compared against IMGT/GENE-DB human TR gene sequences so that V and J genes could be assigned. In a later analysis, CDR3 sequences and most-parsimonious VDJ recombination scenarios were assigned using the TCRdist pipeline. In a later analysis, every TCR beta chain was defined by the combination of its CDR3 amino acid sequence and its V-gene family, and reads without a unique V-gene family were dropped. As a way to deal with suspected cross-contamination and a sequencing artifact, a later analysis dropped approximately 570 nucleotide sequences that were highly shared and had low generation probability. In a later analysis, a clonal expansion index was calculated for each public chain from normalized within-repertoire ranks of inferred template counts. In a later analysis, generation probabilities were computed with a VDJ recombination model fitted to out-of-frame rearrangements, and the resulting probabilities were checked against IGoR. Hypergeometric tests were used in a later analysis to score TCR-TCR, TCR-HLA and TCR-CMV co-occurrence, with a repertoire-size bias correction applied to the TCR pairs. False discovery rates were estimated in a later analysis by permuting HLA or CMV assignments 20 times. In a later analysis, co-occurring TCRs were grouped with DBSCAN, and TCRdist sequence similarity was added when clustering was performed within HLA-allele-positive subsets. Repertoires with fewer than 30,000 or more than 120,000 public chains, plus five repertoires with anomalous nucleotide sharing, were excluded from co-occurrence clustering. TCRdb carries this immuneACCESS record with in-frame sequences only. Its versions omit some clonotypes, under half of them owing to an unresolved V gene in the studies checked, with the rest unexplained. That table furnishes V, J and clone size, whereas the DNA furnished D and trimming. The sample records about 120,000 clones, 70% to 80% of which are singletons. Less than 3% of the sample goes to the ten largest clones.

A note on this clone: Its target antigen remains unknown. The record has no base qualities; no much larger clone is one base away.

In total, over 600 healthy bone marrow donors made up the cohort. Cohort members were all nominally healthy when sampled, although unrecorded immune exposures were likely present. The donor tested CMV seronegative and was one of the 352 seronegative cohort members. A peripheral blood sample was provided by each donor, and peripheral blood mononuclear cells were used for TCR beta sequencing. Genomic DNA extraction from the blood cell samples was performed with the Qiagen DNeasy Blood Extraction Kit. The clonotype comes from a female donor in good health and CMV-seronegative. Sequenced: PBMCs.

The DNA reads as follows: TGTGCCAGCAGTTTGACAGGGGCGTCGGATCAGCCCCAGCATTTT. The translation is CASSLTGASDQPQHF. The V and J segments used are TRBV5-6 and TRBJ1-5, with TRBD1 matching 8 junction bases. Ends trimmed: V by 5 bases, J by 5 bases; bases unmatched to a gene: 9. From cysteine to phenylalanine, the CDR3 is 15 amino acids long. Only the CDR3 DNA is retained, 45 bases long and in frame from the first base. The germline V gene provides CDR1 SGHDT and CDR2 YYEEEE.